The T cell receptor beta chain described here comes from a study of shared clonotypes between healthy human individuals. Naivety among CD8 cells was defined by CD45RO negativity and positive CCR7 selection, thereby excluding terminally differentiated effector memory CD45RA+ cells. The repertoire was sequenced with immunoSEQ multiplex PCR; TCRdb's copy has only in-frame clones and lacks some. The sample lists about 2 million clones; about 95% were seen once. Germline V gene data show CDR1 as SGDLS and CDR2 as YYNGEE. Trimming pared 0 bases from V and 6 bases from J, leaving 13 bases between. CDR3 length: 14 residues.

The TCR sequence derives from a man between 18 and 35 years old in good health. The sequencing input was naive CD8+ T cells sorted from blood. The chain joins TRBV9 to TRBJ2-7, with D maybe TRBD1 (6 bases). CDR3 DNA: TGTGCCAGCAGCGTAGGAGGGGGAAGTGCCGAGCAGTACTTC. Protein product: CASSVGGGSAEQYF. Variable domain in full (rest from reference TRBV9 and TRBJ2-7): DSGVTQTPKHLITATGQRVTLRCSPRSGDLSVYWYQQSLDQGLQFLIQYYNGEERAKGNILERFSAQQFPDLHSELNLSSLELGDSALYFCASSVGGGSAEQYFGPGTRLTVT.